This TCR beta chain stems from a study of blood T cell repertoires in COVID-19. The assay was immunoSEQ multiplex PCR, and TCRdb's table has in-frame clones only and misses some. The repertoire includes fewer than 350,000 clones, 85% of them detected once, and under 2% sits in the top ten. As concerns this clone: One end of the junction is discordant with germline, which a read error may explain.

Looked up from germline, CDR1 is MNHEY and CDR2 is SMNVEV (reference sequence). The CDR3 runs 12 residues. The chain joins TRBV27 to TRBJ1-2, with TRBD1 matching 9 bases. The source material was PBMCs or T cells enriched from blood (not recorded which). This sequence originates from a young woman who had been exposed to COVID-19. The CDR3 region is CASSFQNRGLIF. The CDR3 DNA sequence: TGTGCCAGCAGTTTTCAAAACAGGGGGCTGATCTTC.